The present T cell receptor beta chain was sequenced within a study of human T cells and chemical hapten exposure. As for the study in general: Per-sample variation in TCR yield stemmed mainly from small pooled library volume differences. Study findings and constraints: TCRs at a frequency above 1 in 1000 stayed unchanged with DPC sensitization.

To note about this clonotype: The antigen is not known. The missing conserved phenylalanine or tryptophan at the end of this CDR3 makes a read error likely.

Looked up from germline, CDR1 is MNHEY and CDR2 is SVGAGI. The CDR3 consists of 15 residues. V lost 2 bases, J lost 0 bases, and 11 bases lay in between. The study used a library that attached unique molecular identifiers to individual cDNA molecules. In the source study's methods: Per sample, the median was around 96,000 TCRs, with values from roughly 23,000 to 700,000. TCRdb itself ran the 5' RACE reads through MiXCR, one entry per CDR3 protein. TCRdb's processing, not the authors', yielded these V and J calls. The sample includes some 78,000 distinct CDR3 sequences, more than 7% of them seen just once. Someone pulled total RNA out of unfractionated whole blood.

The J gene is TRBJ2-7, the V gene TRBV6-5, with a possible D match to TRBD2 (6 bases). The sequence derives from a male donor in good health. CDR3 residues: CASSYGGVSSYEQYY. CDR3 DNA sequence: TGTGCCAGCAGTTACGGCGGGGTGAGCTCCTACGAGCAGTACTAC.